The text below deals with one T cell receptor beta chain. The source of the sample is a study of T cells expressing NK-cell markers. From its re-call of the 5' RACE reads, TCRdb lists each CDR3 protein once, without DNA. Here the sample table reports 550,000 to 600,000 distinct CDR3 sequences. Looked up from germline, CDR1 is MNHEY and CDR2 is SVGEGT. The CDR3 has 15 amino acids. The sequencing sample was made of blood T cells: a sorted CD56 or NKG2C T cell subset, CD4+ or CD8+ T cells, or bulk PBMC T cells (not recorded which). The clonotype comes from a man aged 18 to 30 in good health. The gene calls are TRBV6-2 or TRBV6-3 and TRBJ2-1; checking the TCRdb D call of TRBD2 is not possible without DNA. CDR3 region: CASSPSAGRDNEQFF.